This TCR beta chain was recorded in a study of cytomegalovirus exposure and HLA in healthy donors. Study results and caveats: A later analysis reported that several of the most significant clusters appeared to be linked to common viral pathogens, among them Epstein-Barr virus. TCR beta V segments were, for the most part, productive about 87% or about 30% of the time in an earlier analysis.

13 Jbeta primers and 60 Vbeta primers were used for the PCR. Some clones are missing from TCRdb's copy, which holds only in-frame ones; the method was immunoSEQ multiplex PCR. The sample carries about 150,000 clones, about four fifths recorded once. Comments on this clone: Antigen unknown.

CDR3 length equals 14 residues. Germline V gives CDR1 MNHEY, CDR2 SMNVEV (reference sequence). Unmatched junction bases numbered 5, after V lost 5 bases and J lost 3 bases. Although they were nominally healthy when sampled, donors likely had unrecorded immune exposures. V is TRBV27 and J is TRBJ1-2; the match to TRBD1 covers 8 bases. This clonotype was sampled from a man aged 18 to 30 in good health and CMV-seronegative. The sequenced material came from PBMCs. The CDR3 bases are TGTGCCAGCAGTACGACAGGGGTCGACTATGGCTACACCTTC. Its translation is CASSTTGVDYGYTF.